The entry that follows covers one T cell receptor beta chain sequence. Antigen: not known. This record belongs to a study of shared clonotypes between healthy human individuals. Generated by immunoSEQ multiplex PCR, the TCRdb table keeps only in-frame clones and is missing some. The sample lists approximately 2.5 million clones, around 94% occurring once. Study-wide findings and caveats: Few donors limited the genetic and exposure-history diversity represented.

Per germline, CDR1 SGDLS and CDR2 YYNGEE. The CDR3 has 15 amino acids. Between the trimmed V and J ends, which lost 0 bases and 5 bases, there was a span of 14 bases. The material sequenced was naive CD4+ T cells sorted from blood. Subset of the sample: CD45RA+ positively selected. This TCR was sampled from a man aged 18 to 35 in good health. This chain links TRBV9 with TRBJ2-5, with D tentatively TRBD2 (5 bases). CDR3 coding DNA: TGTGCCAGCAGCGTAGGGGCGGGCCCTAGGGAGACCCAGTACTTC. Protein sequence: CASSVGAGPRETQYF.